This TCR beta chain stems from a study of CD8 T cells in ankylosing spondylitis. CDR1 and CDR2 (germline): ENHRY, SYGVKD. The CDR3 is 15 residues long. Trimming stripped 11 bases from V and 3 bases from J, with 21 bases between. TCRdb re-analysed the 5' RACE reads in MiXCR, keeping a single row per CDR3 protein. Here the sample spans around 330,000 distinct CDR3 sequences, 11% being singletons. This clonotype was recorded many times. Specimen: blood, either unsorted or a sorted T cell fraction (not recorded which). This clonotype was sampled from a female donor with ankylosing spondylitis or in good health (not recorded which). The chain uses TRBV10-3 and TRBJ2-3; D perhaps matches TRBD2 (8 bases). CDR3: CAAQTSAGGTDTQYF. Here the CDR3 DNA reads TGTGCCGCCCAGACTAGCGCAGGGGGTACAGATACGCAGTATTTT.